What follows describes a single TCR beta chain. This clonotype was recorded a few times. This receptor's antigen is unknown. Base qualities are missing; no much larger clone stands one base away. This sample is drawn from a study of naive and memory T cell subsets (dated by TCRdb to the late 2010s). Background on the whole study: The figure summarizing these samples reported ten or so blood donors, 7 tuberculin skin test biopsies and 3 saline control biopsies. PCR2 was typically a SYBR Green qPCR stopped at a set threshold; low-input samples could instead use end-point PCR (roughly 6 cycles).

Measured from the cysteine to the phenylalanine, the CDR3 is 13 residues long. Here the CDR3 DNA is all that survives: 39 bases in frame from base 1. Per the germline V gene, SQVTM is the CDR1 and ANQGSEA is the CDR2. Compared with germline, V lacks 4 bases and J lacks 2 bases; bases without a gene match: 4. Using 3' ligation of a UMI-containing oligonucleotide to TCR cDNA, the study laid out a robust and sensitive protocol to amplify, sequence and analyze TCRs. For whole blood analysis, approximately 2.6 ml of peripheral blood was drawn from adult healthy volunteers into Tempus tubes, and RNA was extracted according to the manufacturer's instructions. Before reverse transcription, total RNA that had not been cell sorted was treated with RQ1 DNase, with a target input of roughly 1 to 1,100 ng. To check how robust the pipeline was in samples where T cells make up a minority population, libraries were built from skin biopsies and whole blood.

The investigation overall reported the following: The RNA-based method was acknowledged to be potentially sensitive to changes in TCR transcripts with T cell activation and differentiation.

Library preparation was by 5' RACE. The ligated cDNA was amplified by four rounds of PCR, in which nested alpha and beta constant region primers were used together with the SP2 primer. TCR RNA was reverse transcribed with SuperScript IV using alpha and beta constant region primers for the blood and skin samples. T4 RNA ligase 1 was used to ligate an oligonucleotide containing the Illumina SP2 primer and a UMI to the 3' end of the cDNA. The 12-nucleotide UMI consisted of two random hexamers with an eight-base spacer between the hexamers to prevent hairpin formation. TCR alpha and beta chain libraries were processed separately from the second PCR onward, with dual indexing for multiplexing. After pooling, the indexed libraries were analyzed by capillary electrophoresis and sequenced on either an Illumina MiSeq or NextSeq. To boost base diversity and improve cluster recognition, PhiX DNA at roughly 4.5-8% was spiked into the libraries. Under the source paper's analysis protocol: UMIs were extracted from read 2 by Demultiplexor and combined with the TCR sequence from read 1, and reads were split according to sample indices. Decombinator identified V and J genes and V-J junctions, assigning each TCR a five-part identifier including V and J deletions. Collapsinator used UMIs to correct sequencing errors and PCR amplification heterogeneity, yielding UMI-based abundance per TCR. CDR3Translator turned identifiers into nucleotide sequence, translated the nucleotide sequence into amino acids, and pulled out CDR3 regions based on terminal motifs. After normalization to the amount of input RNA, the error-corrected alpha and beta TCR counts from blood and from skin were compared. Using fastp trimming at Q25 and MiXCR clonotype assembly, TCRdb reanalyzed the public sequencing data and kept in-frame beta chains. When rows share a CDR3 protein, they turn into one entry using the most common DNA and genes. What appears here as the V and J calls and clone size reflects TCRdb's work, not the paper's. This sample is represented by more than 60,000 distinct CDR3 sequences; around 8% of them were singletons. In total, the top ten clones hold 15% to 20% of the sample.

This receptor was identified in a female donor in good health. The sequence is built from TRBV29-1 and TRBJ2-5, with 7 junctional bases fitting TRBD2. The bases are TGCAGCGTTGCTAGCGGAGTACAAGAGACCCAGTACTTC. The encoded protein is CSVASGVQETQYF.